The 25 T cell receptor beta chains given below trace back to one sample, sequenced in a study of cytomegalovirus exposure and HLA in healthy donors. Profiling relied on immunoSEQ multiplex PCR, and the TCRdb table lists in-frame clones only, not all of them. The sample comprises tens of thousands of clones, roughly 94% of which are singletons, and under 4% rests with the top ten. Input material: PBMCs. These receptors originate from a woman aged 18-35 years in good health and CMV-seropositive.

CDR3 nucleotides: TGTGCCAGCAGGCAGCGGGTCGGAAGAGATACGCAGTATTTT. Encoded protein: CASRQRVGRDTQYF. The chain links TRBV6-5 to TRBJ2-3, with D perhaps TRBD2 (6 bases). The CDR3 has 14 amino acids. CDR1 is MNHEY and CDR2 is SVGAGI in the germline V gene. Trimming stripped 6 bases from V and 5 bases from J, with 15 bases between.

The chain employs TRBV7-9 and TRBJ1-2; D might be TRBD1 (6 bases). CDR1 is SEHNR and CDR2 is FQNEAQ in the germline V gene (reference sequence). Trimming pared 1 base from V and 7 bases from J, leaving 10 bases between. This CDR3 comprises 13 residues. The CDR3 nucleotides are TGTGCCAGCAGCTTAGGCAGGGGAGCTGGCTACACCTTC. Translated: CASSLGRGAGYTF.

The chain carries TRBV4-2 and TRBJ2-5; D might be TRBD2 (6 bases). V was trimmed by 1 base and J by 3 bases, leaving 12 bases between them. The CDR3 is 15 residues long. From germline, CDR1 is LGHNA and CDR2 YNFKEQ. CDR3 DNA: TGTGCCAGCAGCCAAGGGAGCGGGCCCGAAGAGACCCAGTACTTC. Its protein is CASSQGSGPEETQYF.

The V and J genes are TRBV29-1 and TRBJ2-7; D remains ambiguous. The V and J ends lost 5 bases and 3 bases respectively, with 14 bases between them. Germline V CDR1 and CDR2: SQVTM, ANQGSEA. This CDR3 has 13 amino acids. CDR3 nucleotides: TGCAGCGTTAGTGGAGAACTAAGCTACGAGCAGTACTTC. It specifies CSVSGELSYEQYF.

This chain uses TRBV7-9 with TRBJ2-5; 8 bases line up with TRBD1. Germline V gives CDR1 SEHNR, CDR2 FQNEAQ (reference sequence). Trimming cost V 4 bases and J 4 bases; bases outside gene matches: 5. This CDR3 has 14 residues. The CDR3 sequence: CASSSSDRGETQYF. The DNA for the CDR3 is TGTGCCAGCAGCTCGTCCGACAGGGGAGAGACCCAGTACTTC.

J is TRBJ2-7 and V is TRBV5-8; 8 nucleotides match TRBD1. Trimming cost V 4 bases and J 1 base; bases outside gene matches: 4. Looked up from germline, CDR1 is SGHTS and CDR2 is YDEGEE. The CDR3 consists of 14 residues. CDR3 coding DNA: TGTGCCAGCAGCCGGGGACAGGCTTCCTACGAGCAGTACTTC. The encoded protein is CASSRGQASYEQYF.

The V and J genes are TRBV14 and TRBJ2-3; D is possibly TRBD2 (6 bases). With 2 bases removed from V and 5 bases from J, the gap between germline ends came to 8 bases. The CDR3 consists of 13 residues. CDR1 is SGHDN, CDR2 FVKESK, per germline. CDR3 nucleotides: TGTGCCAGCAGCCAAAACGGGGGAGATACGCAGTATTTT. Its translation is CASSQNGGDTQYF.

The chain is built from TRBV9 and TRBJ2-7; 7 bases map to TRBD1. From germline, CDR1 is SGDLS and CDR2 YYNGEE. V lost 0 bases, J lost 3 bases, and 9 bases stayed unmatched. There are 16 residues in the CDR3. CDR3 in DNA: TGTGCCAGCAGCGTAGCCGACAGGGCGATCCTCTACGAGCAGTACTTC. Its protein is CASSVADRAILYEQYF. Variable domain in full (rest from reference TRBV9 and TRBJ2-7): DSGVTQTPKHLITATGQRVTLRCSPRSGDLSVYWYQQSLDQGLQFLIQYYNGEERAKGNILERFSAQQFPDLHSELNLSSLELGDSALYFCASSVADRAILYEQYFGPGTRLTVT.

The CDR3 sequence: CATNRGGYGYTF. Here the CDR3 DNA reads TGTGCCACCAACAGGGGAGGCTATGGCTACACCTTC. The chain links TRBV15 to TRBJ1-2; 7 bases line up with TRBD1. The CDR3 loop spans 12 amino acids. Trimming took 7 bases from V and 4 from J; bases not matched to a gene: 3. Germline V gene sequence: CDR1 LNHNV, CDR2 YYDKDF (reference sequence).

This chain links TRBV6-5 with TRBJ1-2; 8 bases fit TRBD1. This CDR3 is built from 15 residues. V was pared by 6 bases and J by 3 bases, with 9 bases of the junction left unmatched. Germline assignment: CDR1 MNHEY and CDR2 SVGAGI. This chain's CDR3 is CASRYQGALDYGYTF. In nucleotides, the CDR3 is TGTGCCAGCAGATACCAGGGGGCGCTGGACTATGGCTACACCTTC.

The chain recombines TRBV11-3 with TRBJ2-1, with TRBD2 matching 10 bases. Germline V gene data show CDR1 as SGHNT and CDR2 as YENEEA. CDR3 size: 16 residues. V lost 0 bases, J lost 9 bases, and 8 bases stayed unmatched. The CDR3 protein is CASSLESGGARSEQFF. The DNA of the CDR3 is TGTGCCAGCAGCTTAGAAAGCGGGGGGGCCCGCAGTGAGCAGTTCTTC.

The chain couples TRBV7-2 to TRBJ1-1; TRBD1 is a possible D gene (5 bases). Between the trimmed V and J ends, which lost 6 bases and 5 bases, there was a span of 16 bases. Germline lookup yields CDR1 SGHTA and CDR2 FQGNSA. This CDR3 has 14 residues. The CDR3 nucleotides are TGTGCCAGCAGTTCCGGGGGGGTAAGGACTGAAGCTTTCTTT. This translates into CASSSGGVRTEAFF.

This sequence joins TRBV7-3 and TRBJ2-1, with TRBD1 as a possible D gene (7 bases). This CDR3 contains 15 residues. Trimming took off 8 bases at V and 4 bases at J, with 18 bases between the two ends. Per germline, CDR1 SGHTA and CDR2 FQGTGA. CDR3 nucleotide sequence: TGTGCCAGCGCCCCTACAGGGGACTTTTACAATGAGCAGTTCTTC. Protein sequence: CASAPTGDFYNEQFF. Supplemented by reference TRBV7-3 and TRBJ2-1, the full variable domain reads GAGVSQTPSNKVTEKGKYVELRCDPISGHTALYWYRQSLGQGPEFLIYFQGTGAADDSGLPNDRFFAVRPEGSVSTLKIQRTERGDSAVYLCASAPTGDFYNEQFFGPGTRLTVL.

The gene calls are TRBV9 and TRBJ1-4; tentatively, D is TRBD1 (5 bases). CDR3 size: 14 residues. V lost 6 bases, J lost 8 bases, and 17 bases lay in between. Germline V gives CDR1 SGDLS, CDR2 YYNGEE. CDR3 in DNA: TGTGCCAGCACCAGGGTTCCACAACGAGAAAAACTGTTTTTT. Its protein is CASTRVPQREKLFF.

The chain is built from TRBV27 and TRBJ2-1, with TRBD2 as a possible D gene (5 bases). With 3 bases removed from V and 5 bases from J, the gap between germline ends came to 20 bases. This CDR3 spans 17 amino acids. The germline V gene has CDR1 MNHEY and CDR2 SMNVEV (reference sequence). The CDR3: CASSFGSRYTLDNEQFF. The DNA of the CDR3 is TGTGCCAGCAGTTTTGGGAGTCGCTACACTCTAGACAATGAGCAGTTCTTC.

CDR3 sequence: CASSSSGEAHNEKLFF. CDR3 DNA: TGCGCCAGCAGCTCCTCCGGGGAGGCCCATAATGAAAAACTGTTTTTT. V usage is TRBV5-1 and J usage is TRBJ1-4; unclear D gene. The V and J ends lost 3 bases and 4 bases respectively, with 16 bases between them. This CDR3 has 16 amino acids. Germline V gene lookup returns CDR1 SGHRS and CDR2 YFSETQ.

V is TRBV27 and J is TRBJ2-7; 7 bases are a match to TRBD2. Germline V CDR1 and CDR2: MNHEY, SMNVEV (reference sequence). V was clipped by 0 bases and J by 6 bases; unmatched bases: 14. The CDR3 sequence is 17 residues long. The CDR3 DNA reads as TGTGCCAGCAGTTTATCGGCCCGCCCGGGGGGAAGGGGCGAGCAGTACTTC. This sequence encodes CASSLSARPGGRGEQYF.

This clone has only one observation. V is TRBV4-2 and J is TRBJ2-5, with no clear D. With 1 base removed from V and 3 bases from J, the gap between germline ends came to 9 bases. CDR1 LGHNA and CDR2 YNFKEQ come from the germline V gene. The CDR3 consists of 14 residues. CDR3 sequence reads: CASSQGLGEETQYF. The DNA for the CDR3 is TGTGCCAGCAGCCAAGGGTTAGGAGAAGAGACCCAGTACTTC.

The chain is built from TRBV28 and TRBJ1-1, with 9 bases identical to TRBD1. The CDR3 loop spans 16 amino acids. V lost 5 bases and J lost 8; bases outside the gene matches: 15. CDR1 and CDR2 (germline): MDHEN, SYDVKM. The DNA of the CDR3 is TGTGCCAGCAGTGCCTGGGGACAGGGTCAACCTATGGAAGCTTTCTTT. It encodes CASSAWGQGQPMEAFF.

The chain uses TRBV5-4 and TRBJ2-1; 8 nucleotides line up with TRBD1. This CDR3 region has 17 residues. Germline assignment: CDR1 SGHNT and CDR2 YYREEE (reference sequence). V lost 4 bases, J lost 5 bases, and 14 bases stayed unmatched. The CDR3 nucleotides are TGTGCCAGCAGCGATGGACAGGGTGGGGTGCTCAACAATGAGCAGTTCTTC. Translated: CASSDGQGGVLNNEQFF.

The rearrangement joins TRBV6-6 to TRBJ1-4; no clear D gene. The CDR3 is 12 residues long. Per germline, CDR1 MNHNY and CDR2 SVGAGI (reference sequence). Trimming cost V 2 bases and J 8 bases, with 6 bases left between them. Here the CDR3 reads CASSYEGEKLFF. As DNA, the CDR3 is TGTGCCAGCAGTTACGAGGGAGAAAAACTGTTTTTT.

The chain employs TRBV27 and TRBJ2-1; 8 nucleotides align to TRBD1. Trimming took 6 bases from V and 3 from J; bases not matched to a gene: 4. The CDR3 sequence is 14 residues long. CDR1 is MNHEY, CDR2 SMNVEV, per germline (reference sequence). The CDR3 sequence: CASSPGQGYNEQFF. CDR3 DNA: TGTGCCAGCAGCCCAGGACAGGGCTACAATGAGCAGTTCTTC.

V gene TRBV30 combines with J gene TRBJ1-5; TRBD1 matches at 8 bases. The CDR3 runs 15 residues. Losses at the gene ends were 0 bases for V and 6 bases for J; bases not matched to a gene: 7. CDR1 is GTSNPN and CDR2 is SVGIG in the germline V gene (reference sequence). CDR3 nucleotide sequence: TGTGCCTGGAGTGTATCGGACAGGGTGGGTCAGCCCCAGCATTTT. Its protein is CAWSVSDRVGQPQHF.

CDR3 loop: CASSYSTGGSNQPQHF. CDR3 nucleotides: TGTGCCAGCAGTTACTCGACAGGGGGAAGCAATCAGCCCCAGCATTTT. The V and J genes are TRBV6-6 and TRBJ1-5, with 9 bases that match TRBD1. This CDR3 spans 16 amino acids. Germline loops: CDR1 MNHNY, CDR2 SVGAGI (reference sequence). The J segment lost 1 base and the V segment lost 0 bases, leaving 1 base of the junction unmatched.

J is TRBJ2-7 and V is TRBV4-3; D gene ambiguous. This CDR3 is 15 amino acids long. Trimming stripped 3 bases from V and 0 bases from J, with 12 bases between. Germline CDR1 reads LGHNA; CDR2 reads YSLEER. The chain's CDR3 is CASSQHPGYSYEQYF. The CDR3 DNA reads TGCGCCAGCAGCCAGCACCCAGGTTACTCCTACGAGCAGTACTTC.